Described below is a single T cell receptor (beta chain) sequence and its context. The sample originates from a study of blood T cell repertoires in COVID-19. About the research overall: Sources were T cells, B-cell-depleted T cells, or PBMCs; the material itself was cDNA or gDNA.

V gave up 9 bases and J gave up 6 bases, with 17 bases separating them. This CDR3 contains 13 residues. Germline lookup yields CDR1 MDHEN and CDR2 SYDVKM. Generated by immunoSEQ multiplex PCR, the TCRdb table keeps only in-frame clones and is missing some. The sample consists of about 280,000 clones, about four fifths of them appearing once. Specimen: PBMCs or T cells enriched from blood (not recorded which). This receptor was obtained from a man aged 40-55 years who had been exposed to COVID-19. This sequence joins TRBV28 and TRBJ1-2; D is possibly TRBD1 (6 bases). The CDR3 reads CASTLRDKNGYTF. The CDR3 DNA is TGTGCCAGTACCCTTCGGGACAAGAATGGCTACACCTTC.